A single sample is the source of the 28 T cell receptor beta chains below, sequenced in a study of cytomegalovirus exposure and HLA in healthy donors. PCR used 60 Vbeta primers and 13 Jbeta primers. Assay used: immunoSEQ multiplex PCR; TCRdb lists only in-frame clones, some missing. The sample records about 98,000 clones, over 60% being singletons. Sequenced material: PBMCs. Receptors were obtained from a man aged 55-75 years in good health and CMV-seropositive.

This clone was detected a few times. The chain has TRBV7-3 and TRBJ2-7; TRBD1 might be the D (5 bases). This CDR3 spans 16 amino acids. V was trimmed by 1 base and J by 1 base, leaving 14 bases between them. CDR1 and CDR2 from the germline V gene are SGHTA and FQGTGA. In DNA, the CDR3 is TGTGCCAGCAGCTTAAATTTCGCGACAGCTTCCTACGAGCAGTACTTC. Translation: CASSLNFATASYEQYF.

The J gene is TRBJ2-3, the V gene TRBV9, with TRBD2 identical over 7 bases. In germline, CDR1 is SGDLS, CDR2 YYNGEE. Trimming took 3 bases from V and 1 from J; bases not matched to a gene: 8. The CDR3 totals 16 residues. Here the CDR3 reads CASSALGGGGTDTQYF. The CDR3 nucleotides read TGTGCCAGCAGCGCCCTAGGCGGGGGAGGCACAGATACGCAGTATTTT.

The V call is TRBV28, the J call TRBJ1-2; 8 positions agree with TRBD1. Germline loops: CDR1 MDHEN, CDR2 SYDVKM. Germline trimming cut 2 bases from V and 4 bases from J; bases unmatched to any gene: 6. This CDR3 contains 15 residues. CDR3 DNA: TGTGCCAGCAGTTTAAGGTGGCAGGGGGCCTATGGCTACACCTTC. Its translation is CASSLRWQGAYGYTF.

The chain has TRBV5-4 and TRBJ2-5; D possibly corresponds to TRBD2 (6 bases). Trimming stripped 0 bases from V and 5 bases from J, with 8 bases between. This CDR3 is 13 amino acids long. Germline values: CDR1 SGHNT, CDR2 YYREEE (reference sequence). CDR3 sequence reads: CASSLAAGETQYF. The CDR3, as DNA: TGTGCCAGCAGCTTGGCGGCGGGGGAGACCCAGTACTTC. Using reference TRBV5-4 and TRBJ2-5 for the parts outside the CDR3, the full variable domain is ETGVTQSPTHLIKTRGQQVTLRCSSQSGHNTVSWYQQALGQGPQFIFQYYREEENGRGNFPPRFSGLQFPNYSSELNVNALELDDSALYLCASSLAAGETQYFGPGTRLLVL.

V gene TRBV4-1 combines with J gene TRBJ2-3; 9 bases align to TRBD1. From germline, CDR1 is MGHRA and CDR2 YSYEKL. Trimming took 4 bases from V and 0 from J; bases not matched to a gene: 8. CDR3 length: 17 residues. CDR3 residues: CASSRTGTGSSTDTQYF. The CDR3 bases are TGCGCCAGCAGCCGGACCGGGACAGGGTCTAGCACAGATACGCAGTATTTT.

Note on this clone: Other nucleotide sequences in the sample specify the same CDR3. The chain couples TRBV5-1 to TRBJ2-1; possible D gene TRBD2, 5 bases. The ends were cut back, 0 bases at V and 7 bases at J, with 11 bases in the middle. The length of the CDR3 is 14 residues. Per the germline V gene, CDR1 is SGHRS and CDR2 is YFSETQ. CDR3 coding DNA: TGCGCCAGCAGCTTGGGGGCACTAGTTAATGAGCAGTTCTTC. This sequence encodes CASSLGALVNEQFF. The full variable domain, its missing parts supplied by reference TRBV5-1 and TRBJ2-1, is KAGVTQTPRYLIKTRGQQVTLSCSPISGHRSVSWYQQTPGQGLQFLFEYFSETQRNKGNFPGRFSGRQFSNSRSEMNVSTLELGDSALYLCASSLGALVNEQFFGPGTRLTVL.

This chain uses TRBV7-2 with TRBJ1-4; 9 bases are a match to TRBD1. Germline CDR1 SGHTA, CDR2 FQGNSA. J lost 7 bases, V lost 4 bases, and 13 bases had no gene match. The CDR3 has 17 residues. CDR3 sequence: CASSSGTGRKFGEKLFF. CDR3 nucleotide sequence: TGTGCCAGCAGCTCCGGGACAGGGAGGAAGTTTGGTGAAAAACTGTTTTTT.

This chain joins TRBV19 and TRBJ1-3, with D perhaps matching TRBD1 (6 bases). The V gene's germline CDR1 is LNHDA and CDR2 SQIVND (reference sequence). V was trimmed by 5 bases and J by 0 bases, leaving 20 bases between them. The CDR3 extends over 18 amino acids. CDR3 bases: TGTGCCAGTAGTCCACAGGGTCCCCTTTTCTACTCTGGAAACACCATATATTTT. Its protein is CASSPQGPLFYSGNTIYF.

The chain employs TRBV6-6 and TRBJ2-3; TRBD1 agrees at 11 bases. Looked up from germline, CDR1 is MNHNY and CDR2 is SVGAGI (reference sequence). Losses at the gene ends were 3 bases for V and 3 bases for J; bases not matched to a gene: 2. The CDR3 has 15 amino acids. The CDR3 bases are TGTGCCAGCAGTTATGGGACAGGGGGAACAGATACGCAGTATTTT. This translates into CASSYGTGGTDTQYF.

V gene TRBV5-8 combines with J gene TRBJ2-7, with 7 bases matching TRBD1. The CDR3 runs to 11 residues. The trim removed 5 bases at V and 5 bases at J, leaving 1 base unmatched. Germline lookup yields CDR1 SGHTS and CDR2 YDEGEE. The CDR3 nucleotides are TGTGCCAGCAGTCAGGGGGACGAGCAGTACTTC. Amino acids: CASSQGDEQYF.

The chain couples TRBV7-9 to TRBJ2-2; TRBD2 is a possible D gene (5 bases). The length of the CDR3 is 10 residues. CDR1 and CDR2 from the germline V gene are SEHNR and FQNEAQ (reference sequence). V gave up 4 bases and J gave up 13 bases, with 7 bases separating them. In nucleotides, the CDR3 is TGTGCCAGCAGCTACGGAGGGCTGTTTTTT. Translated, it gives CASSYGGLFF.

The V and J genes are TRBV2 and TRBJ2-1; 8 nucleotides match TRBD2. Trimming took 9 bases from V and 7 from J; bases not matched to a gene: 8. The CDR3 has 13 amino acids. The V gene's germline CDR1 is SNHLY and CDR2 FYNNEI. The DNA of the CDR3 is TGTGCCAGTACCCGGGGGGGCAGGAATGAGCAGTTCTTC. Encoded protein: CASTRGGRNEQFF.

The rearrangement uses TRBV7-9 and TRBJ2-7; 8 bases line up with TRBD1. V dropped 6 bases and J dropped 0; count of bases not matched to a gene: 7. The V gene's germline CDR1 is SEHNR and CDR2 FQNEAQ (reference sequence). The CDR3 is made up of 15 amino acids. The CDR3 sequence is CASRHTGGSSYEQYF. The CDR3 DNA is TGTGCCAGCAGACATACAGGGGGAAGCTCCTACGAGCAGTACTTC.

The chain carries TRBV9 and TRBJ2-7, with 7 bases matching TRBD2. With 0 bases clipped from V and 6 bases from J, the junction kept 6 bases outside the gene matches. The CDR3 runs 14 residues. CDR1 is SGDLS, CDR2 YYNGEE, per germline. The CDR3 protein is CASSVAQRGGEQYF. DNA for the CDR3: TGTGCCAGCAGCGTAGCCCAGCGGGGCGGCGAGCAGTACTTC. The whole variable domain, remainder taken from reference TRBV9 and TRBJ2-7, is DSGVTQTPKHLITATGQRVTLRCSPRSGDLSVYWYQQSLDQGLQFLIQYYNGEERAKGNILERFSAQQFPDLHSELNLSSLELGDSALYFCASSVAQRGGEQYFGPGTRLTVT.

The genes are TRBV30 and TRBJ1-6; no clear D. The CDR3 totals 17 residues. Deletions cut 0 bases from V and 0 bases from J, with 12 bases between. The germline CDR1 and CDR2 sequences are GTSNPN and SVGIG (reference sequence). The CDR3: CAWSVGLERSYNSPLHF. The CDR3 region has the DNA TGTGCCTGGAGTGTTGGGTTGGAGCGCTCCTATAATTCACCCCTCCACTTT.

This chain uses TRBV18 with TRBJ2-5; D is unclear. V lost 0 bases, J lost 5 bases, and 7 bases lay in between. This CDR3 contains 13 residues. Looked up from germline, CDR1 is KGHSH and CDR2 is LQKENI. The CDR3 sequence is CASSPPNGETQYF. Here the CDR3 DNA reads TGTGCCAGCTCACCACCGAACGGGGAGACCCAGTACTTC. Full variable domain (remainder filled in from reference TRBV18 and TRBJ2-5): NAGVMQNPRHLVRRRGQEARLRCSPMKGHSHVYWYRQLPEEGLKFMVYLQKENIIDESGMPKERFSAEFPKEGPSILRIQQVVRGDSAAYFCASSPPNGETQYFGPGTRLLVL.

This clone turned up a few times. The chain carries TRBV19 and TRBJ2-7, with D tentatively TRBD2 (6 bases). This CDR3 is 14 amino acids long. Trimming cost V 3 bases and J 2 bases, with 11 bases left between them. Germline V lookup: CDR1 LNHDA, CDR2 SQIVND (reference sequence). The CDR3 DNA reads as TGTGCCAGTAGTATTTCGGGGGAGGCCTACGAGCAGTACTTC. Encoded protein: CASSISGEAYEQYF.

V gene TRBV5-1 combines with J gene TRBJ2-7; TRBD1 matches at 8 bases. Per germline, CDR1 SGHRS and CDR2 YFSETQ. Germline trimming cut 4 bases from V and 1 base from J; bases unmatched to any gene: 4. There are 14 residues in the CDR3. CDR3 amino acids: CASSGGQASYEQYF. The CDR3 nucleotides are TGCGCCAGCAGCGGGGGACAGGCGTCCTACGAGCAGTACTTC.

The gene calls are TRBV18 and TRBJ2-7; D possibly corresponds to TRBD1 (5 bases). V lost 8 bases and J 3 bases, leaving 29 bases between the germline ends. Germline V gene lookup returns CDR1 KGHSH and CDR2 LQKENI. CDR3 size: 18 residues. The CDR3 region has the DNA TGTGCCAGCCCTATTCCGTTACAGGCCACGAACCCCTTCTACGAGCAGTACTTC. It is translated as CASPIPLQATNPFYEQYF.

The genes are TRBV19 and TRBJ1-5; TRBD1 aligns across 11 bases. The CDR3 length is 20 residues. From germline, CDR1 is LNHDA and CDR2 SQIVND (reference sequence). The ends lost 5 bases at V and 3 bases at J; junction bases unmatched: 18. The chain's CDR3 is CASSLLKDRGRWGTNQPQHF. The DNA for the CDR3 is TGTGCCAGTAGTCTTCTTAAGGACAGGGGGCGGTGGGGAACCAATCAGCCCCAGCATTTT. The variable domain in full, with the rest retrieved from reference TRBV19 and TRBJ1-5, is DGGITQSPKYLFRKEGQNVTLSCEQNLNHDAMYWYRQDPGQGLRLIYYSQIVNDFQKGDIAEGYSVSREKKESFPLTVTSAQKNPTAFYLCASSLLKDRGRWGTNQPQHFGDGTRLSIL.

The V gene is TRBV27, the J gene TRBJ2-1; D is unresolved. The CDR3 runs 14 residues. CDR1 is MNHEY and CDR2 is SMNVEV in the germline V gene (reference sequence). V was clipped by 7 bases and J by 2 bases, with 12 bases between them. The CDR3 sequence: CASTNDGTYNEQFF. The CDR3 DNA follows: TGTGCCAGCACCAACGATGGCACCTACAATGAGCAGTTCTTC.

This rearrangement joins TRBV7-3 to TRBJ2-6; TRBD1 matches 8 bases. The CDR3 consists of 16 residues. CDR1 SGHTA and CDR2 FQGTGA come from the germline V gene. With V trimmed by 3 bases and J by 4 bases, 5 bases remained unmatched. This chain's CDR3 is CASSFPGQEGANVLTF. CDR3 bases: TGTGCCAGCAGCTTTCCGGGACAGGAGGGGGCCAACGTCCTGACTTTC.

J is TRBJ2-5 and V is TRBV7-2; TRBD1 matches 9 bases. CDR3 length: 15 residues. Germline V gives CDR1 SGHTA, CDR2 FQGNSA. V lost 4 bases to trimming and J lost 5 bases; unmatched junction nucleotides: 8. For the CDR3, the DNA is TGTGCCAGCAGCTCCACAGGGGGCGCGTGGGAGACCCAGTACTTC. Protein: CASSSTGGAWETQYF.

V gene TRBV5-5 combines with J gene TRBJ1-5, with 8 bases matching TRBD1. Germline assignment: CDR1 SGHKS and CDR2 YYEKEE (reference sequence). The CDR3 consists of 14 residues. V was pared by 4 bases and J by 5 bases, with 5 bases of the junction left unmatched. The CDR3 is CASSRTGKDQPQHF. The CDR3 coding sequence is TGTGCCAGCAGCCGGACAGGGAAGGATCAGCCCCAGCATTTT.

The gene calls are TRBV5-1 and TRBJ1-1; no clear D. V was trimmed by 3 bases and J by 4 bases, leaving 10 bases between them. The CDR3 runs to 13 residues. The germline V gene has CDR1 SGHRS and CDR2 YFSETQ. CDR3 loop: CASSSNGVTEAFF. In nucleotides, the CDR3 is TGCGCCAGCAGCTCAAACGGGGTCACTGAAGCTTTCTTT. Looking up the rest from reference TRBV5-1 and TRBJ1-1 gives the full variable domain: KAGVTQTPRYLIKTRGQQVTLSCSPISGHRSVSWYQQTPGQGLQFLFEYFSETQRNKGNFPGRFSGRQFSNSRSEMNVSTLELGDSALYLCASSSNGVTEAFFGQGTRLTVV.

This clone was detected only a few times. V is TRBV25-1 and J is TRBJ1-2, with TRBD1 matching 7 bases. The CDR3 covers 13 residues. With 6 bases clipped from V and 7 bases from J, the junction kept 8 bases outside the gene matches. Germline assignment: CDR1 MGHDK and CDR2 SYGVNS. The CDR3: CASSGGQFLGYTF. DNA of the CDR3: TGTGCCAGCAGCGGGGGACAGTTCCTTGGCTACACCTTC.

V is TRBV7-9 and J is TRBJ2-3; 9 nucleotides agree with TRBD1. Germline CDR1 SEHNR, CDR2 FQNEAQ (reference sequence). J was trimmed by 4 bases and V by 0 bases; bases with no gene match: 2. The CDR3 has 15 amino acids. CDR3 nucleotide sequence: TGTGCCAGCAGCTTAGCACAGGGGGCCGCAGATACGCAGTATTTT. Its protein is CASSLAQGAADTQYF.

About this clone itself: This sample also contains other DNA sequences that code for the same CDR3. V and J are TRBV4-1 and TRBJ2-2, with 13 bases lining up with TRBD2. The CDR3 length is 19 residues. Germline V gene sequence: CDR1 MGHRA, CDR2 YSYEKL. Trimming took 1 base from V and 1 from J; bases not matched to a gene: 6. The CDR3 is CASSQGTSGGVVNTGELFF. In DNA form, the CDR3 reads TGCGCCAGCAGCCAAGGGACTAGCGGGGGTGTGGTGAACACCGGGGAGCTGTTTTTT.